These 17 T cell receptor beta chains share one sample of origin, sequenced in a study of shared clonotypes between healthy human individuals. Profiling relied on immunoSEQ multiplex PCR, and the TCRdb table lists in-frame clones only, not all of them. This sample has about 380,000 clones, with 95% to 97% found just once. The sequenced sample was memory CD8+ T cells sorted from blood. Subset of the sample: CD45RO+ cells pooled with CCR7-negative TemRA cells. The receptors were gathered from a man aged 25 to 40 in good health.

The genes are TRBV5-1 and TRBJ2-3; D perhaps matches TRBD1 (6 bases). The V and J ends lost 3 bases and 0 bases respectively, with 11 bases between them. The V gene's germline CDR1 is SGHRS and CDR2 YFSETQ. This CDR3 has 15 residues. CDR3 coding DNA: TGCGCCAGCAGCTCGGGACACGATAGCACAGATACGCAGTATTTT. Its translation: CASSSGHDSTDTQYF.

The V and J genes are TRBV4-1 and TRBJ1-4; D gene ambiguous. The germline gives CDR1 MGHRA, CDR2 YSYEKL. This CDR3 has 19 amino acids. Deletions cut 1 base from V and 2 bases from J, with 20 bases between. This CDR3 reads CASSQVIIPEGRTNEKLFF. CDR3 nucleotides: TGCGCCAGCAGCCAAGTAATTATTCCCGAGGGTAGGACTAATGAAAAACTGTTTTTT.

The chain carries TRBV19 and TRBJ1-1; D gene unclear. The CDR3 has 11 amino acids. The V gene's germline CDR1 is LNHDA and CDR2 SQIVND (reference sequence). Trimming left V 7 bases short and J 1 base short, with 4 bases between. CDR3 region: CASKGNTEAFF. In nucleotides, the CDR3 is TGTGCCAGTAAGGGGAACACTGAAGCTTTCTTT.

This clone appeared a single time. The gene calls are TRBV7-3 and TRBJ2-1; D uncertain. The CDR3 sequence is 15 residues long. CDR1 is SGHTA, CDR2 FQGTGA, per germline. V lost 0 bases to trimming and J lost 10 bases, with 16 bases between them. CDR3 residues: CASSLTGLVIGEQFF. The CDR3 DNA sequence: TGTGCCAGCAGCTTAACGGGTCTAGTAATCGGCGAGCAGTTCTTC.

This clone has a single count. This rearrangement joins TRBV7-8 to TRBJ2-1, with 14 bases matching TRBD2. Germline V gives CDR1 SGHVS, CDR2 FQNEAQ. The trim removed 2 bases at V and 15 bases at J, leaving 9 bases unmatched. The CDR3 is 15 residues long. The DNA for the CDR3 is TGTGCCAGCAGCTTATACCCCGGGACTAGCGGGAGATGGTTCTTC. Protein sequence: CASSLYPGTSGRWFF. The full variable domain, with the rest looked up from reference TRBV7-8 and TRBJ2-1, is GAGVSQSPRYKVAKRGQDVALRCDPISGHVSLFWYQQALGQGPEFLTYFQNEAQLDKSGLPSDRFFAERPEGSVSTLKIQRTQQEDSAVYLCASSLYPGTSGRWFFGPGTRLTVL.

The V gene is TRBV28, the J gene TRBJ2-7, with 10 bases identical to TRBD2. Germline CDR1 MDHEN, CDR2 SYDVKM. The V gene end was trimmed by 1 base and the J gene end by 7 bases; junction bases not matched to a gene: 13. This CDR3 contains 17 residues. The CDR3 DNA reads as TGTGCCAGCAGTTTATACCGGGCCAGCGGGAGGGCTCAAGAGCAGTACTTC. Its translation is CASSLYRASGRAQEQYF.

This chain joins TRBV4-1 and TRBJ2-3; 8 nucleotides line up with TRBD2. Germline values: CDR1 MGHRA, CDR2 YSYEKL. Germline trimming cut 4 bases from V and 2 bases from J; bases unmatched to any gene: 14. CDR3 length: 18 residues. The DNA for the CDR3 is TGCGCCAGCAGCCCGAGATACTTACTAGCGGAGGTCACAGATACGCAGTATTTT. It specifies CASSPRYLLAEVTDTQYF.

The rearrangement uses TRBV7-2 and TRBJ2-2, with a tentative D call TRBD2 (5 bases). The CDR3 totals 15 residues. With 1 base removed from V and 6 bases from J, the gap between germline ends came to 12 bases. The germline V gene has CDR1 SGHTA and CDR2 FQGNSA. This CDR3 is CASSLVSGRAGELFF. As DNA, the CDR3 is TGTGCCAGCAGCTTAGTATCGGGAAGGGCCGGGGAGCTGTTTTTT. Based on the CDR3 plus reference TRBV7-2 and TRBJ2-2, the full variable domain is GAGVSQSPSNKVTEKGKDVELRCDPISGHTALYWYRQSLGQGLEFLIYFQGNSAPDKSGLPSDRFSAERTGGSVSTLTIQRTQQEDSAVYLCASSLVSGRAGELFFGEGSRLTVL.

V gene TRBV5-1 combines with J gene TRBJ2-1; no definite D call. Trimming took off 2 bases at V and 10 bases at J, with 13 bases between the two ends. CDR3 length equals 13 residues. Germline CDR1 and CDR2: SGHRS and YFSETQ. CDR3 nucleotides: TGCGCCAGCAGCTTATTGGGGTTGGGGGAGCAGTTCTTC. The encoded protein is CASSLLGLGEQFF.

This sequence joins TRBV29-1 and TRBJ2-3; TRBD1 might be the D (5 bases). V was clipped by 4 bases and J by 14 bases, with 10 bases between them. The CDR3 has 9 residues. The germline V gene has CDR1 SQVTM and CDR2 ANQGSEA. The CDR3 sequence is CSVGPDRYF. DNA for the CDR3: TGCAGCGTTGGCCCTGACAGGTATTTT.

Turning to this clone: This same CDR3 is encoded by further DNA sequences in the sample. The chain carries TRBV5-1 and TRBJ2-3; D is perhaps TRBD1 (5 bases). CDR1 and CDR2 from the germline V gene are SGHRS and YFSETQ. Trimming left V 5 bases short and J 2 bases short, with 9 bases between. The CDR3 spans 13 residues. CDR3 protein: CASSSGSTDTQYF. The DNA for the CDR3 is TGCGCCAGCAGTTCAGGGTCCACAGATACGCAGTATTTT.

This rearrangement joins TRBV2 to TRBJ2-3; either TRBD1 or TRBD2 may supply D (5 bases each). Trimming took off 3 bases at V and 2 bases at J, with 12 bases between the two ends. The CDR3 length is 15 residues. Germline CDR1 is SNHLY and CDR2 is FYNNEI. The CDR3 loop is CASSDPGRNTDTQYF. The CDR3 DNA is TGTGCCAGCAGTGACCCGGGACGGAACACAGATACGCAGTATTTT.

The CDR3 DNA sequence: TGTGCCAGCATGGGGGGACAGCGACTGTCTGGAAACACCATATATTTT. It is translated as CASMGGQRLSGNTIYF. The chain uses TRBV2 and TRBJ1-3; 7 positions agree with TRBD1. Germline CDR1 and CDR2: SNHLY and FYNNEI. Losses at the gene ends were 7 bases for V and 1 base for J; bases not matched to a gene: 10. The CDR3 extends over 16 amino acids.

V gene TRBV19 combines with J gene TRBJ2-7; D is undetermined. Trimming removed 7 bases at V and 0 bases at J, with 10 bases between. The CDR3 sequence is 13 residues long. Germline CDR1 LNHDA, CDR2 SQIVND (reference sequence). The CDR3 DNA reads TGTGCCAGTAACTCGGGCCTCTCCTACGAGCAGTACTTC. Its protein product is CASNSGLSYEQYF.

V and J are TRBV28 and TRBJ2-7; D may be TRBD1 (6 bases). The CDR3 loop spans 12 amino acids. The V gene's germline CDR1 is MDHEN and CDR2 SYDVKM. The V gene lost 5 bases and the J gene lost 3 bases, with 8 bases spanning the gap. The CDR3 here is CASSKQGYEQYF. The CDR3 DNA reads TGTGCCAGCAGTAAACAGGGCTACGAGCAGTACTTC. The full variable domain, in which reference TRBV28 and TRBJ2-7 provide the parts outside the CDR3, is DVKVTQSSRYLVKRTGEKVFLECVQDMDHENMFWYRQDPGLGLRLIYFSYDVKMKEKGDIPEGYSVSREKKERFSLILESASTNQTSMYLCASSKQGYEQYFGPGTRLTVT.

The CDR3 region is CASSRGSEQYF. The CDR3 bases are TGTGCCAGCAGCAGGGGAAGTGAGCAGTACTTC. The chain carries TRBV28 and TRBJ2-7, with TRBD1 as a possible D gene (6 bases). The CDR3 sequence is 11 residues long. The ends were cut back, 6 bases at V and 7 bases at J, with 10 bases in the middle. CDR1 MDHEN and CDR2 SYDVKM come from the germline V gene.

V and J are TRBV30 and TRBJ2-7, with 8 bases aligning to TRBD1. Germline CDR1 and CDR2: GTSNPN and SVGIG (reference sequence). CDR3 length equals 12 residues. The V segment lost 6 bases and the J segment 3 bases; nucleotides outside the gene matches: 4. The chain's CDR3 is CACGQGGYEQYF. DNA for the CDR3: TGTGCCTGCGGACAGGGTGGCTACGAGCAGTACTTC.